This T cell receptor (beta chain) was profiled in a study of STAT3 mutations in large granular lymphocyte leukemia. Only in-frame clones appear in the TCRdb table, and some are missing; sequencing was by immunoSEQ multiplex PCR. The table records tens of thousands of clones, 94% of them present only once. This CDR3 has 16 amino acids. Germline CDR1 reads MNHNY; CDR2 reads SVGAGI (reference sequence). The V segment lost 0 bases and the J segment 6 bases; nucleotides outside the gene matches: 10. Study-wide points: At least one immunodominant TCR beta clonotype appeared in every T-cell large granular lymphocyte leukemia patient.

On this clone itself: Its antigen is undetermined.

The sequence was obtained from a middle-aged man with T-cell large granular lymphocyte leukemia. Some clones in this sample may be carry-over from other donors' samples. V usage is TRBV6-6 and J usage is TRBJ1-2, with 7 nucleotides matching TRBD1. Sequenced material: peripheral blood mononuclear cells. As DNA, the CDR3 is TGTGCCAGCAGTTACTCTTCTGAGGGGGCGAAGAATGGCTACACCTTC. It codes for CASSYSSEGAKNGYTF.